This T cell receptor (beta chain) was captured by sequencing in a study of OX40 agonist ivuxolimab in advanced cancers. In the study overall: Ivuxolimab, which targeted the costimulatory receptor OX40 (CD134), was an agonistic, fully human IgG2 monoclonal antibody. In the dose-escalation cohort, around four fifths of patients were male, and the mean age was 60 years with a range of roughly 20 to 85. Partial responses occurred in three dose-escalation patients, of whom one had hepatocellular carcinoma and two had cutaneous melanoma. Intravenous ivuxolimab was administered to patients every 2 weeks at six dose levels: 0.01, 0.1, 0.3, 1.5, 3 and 10 mg/kg. The paper describes the monotherapy dose-escalation part (N ≈ 52 patients) of the phase I trial of ivuxolimab. Of the approximately 50 dose-escalation patients, hepatocellular carcinoma was present in approximately 20, melanoma in approximately 15, renal cell carcinoma in 9 and head and neck cancer in 9. Patients were allowed to have had prior anti-PD-1, anti-PD-L1 or anti-CTLA-4 therapy, and approximately 40% of the dose-escalation patients had been treated with checkpoint inhibitors. The point of sequencing TCRbeta in the periphery was to test whether ivuxolimab changed TCR sequence diversity and drove clonal T-cell expansion.

The trial excluded patients who had a history of autoimmune disease or were on systemic immunosuppression. In every dose cohort, peripheral blood was drawn for TCR sequencing at baseline, cycle 4 day 1, and cycle 7 day 1. The samples were drawn from a first-in-human, open-label, multicenter phase I dose-escalation trial of ivuxolimab. Adults with locally advanced or metastatic melanoma, renal cell, hepatocellular, or head and neck squamous cell carcinoma were enrolled in the trial. Before TCR sequencing, CD4+ T cells and CD8+ T cells were sorted from peripheral blood as separate populations. Inclusive of the bounding cysteine and phenylalanine, the CDR3 is 11 residues long. Solely the CDR3 DNA is kept, with 33 bases framed from the first base. Per the germline V gene, SQVTM is the CDR1 and ANQGSEA is the CDR2. V is pared back by 6 bases and J by 5 bases, with 7 bases lying between the germline termini.

Worth noting for this clone: The antigen it recognizes is unknown. No much larger clone is present one base from it, and per-base qualities are unavailable.

For sequencing of the TCRbeta CDR3 region, genomic DNA was extracted from the sorted cells. The immunoSEQ Assay was used to sequence the TCRbeta CDR3 regions. Here the immuneACCESS table is served through TCRdb, limited to in-frame sequences with V and J called. Missing clones are a known gap in these copies; in checked studies unresolved V genes cover under half, and the rest lacks a known reason. Present in this sample are over 55,000 clones, roughly four fifths of which were seen just once. The ten largest account for around 2.3% of the sample. On the study overall, not on this receptor specifically: The antigen specificity of the clonally expanded peripheral T cells was not determined. In the 0.1-3.0 mg/kg groups, partial responders were among the patients with the lowest normalized peripheral clonal expansion, particularly in CD8+ T cells. At doses of 0.1 to 3.0 mg/kg, clonal expansion of both CD4+ and CD8+ blood T cells was observed from baseline to week 6. On average, CD8+ T cells showed more expanded clones than CD4+ T cells after ivuxolimab. Low levels of normalized T-cell clonal expansion were also seen in some nonresponding patients.

Here the sequenced sample was CD4+ or CD8+ T cells sorted from blood, taken in a trial of the OX40 agonist ivuxolimab. Here the chain combines TRBV29-1 and TRBJ1-4; the D gene is unclear. This clonotype was sampled from an adult with an advanced solid tumor such as melanoma, head and neck, liver or kidney cancer. The CDR3 protein sequence reads: CSVSENEKLFF. In nucleotide form, the sequence is TGCAGCGTCTCCGAAAATGAAAAACTGTTTTTT.